The 29 T cell receptor beta chains given below trace back to one sample, sequenced in a study of blood T cell repertoires in COVID-19. TCRdb's table, derived via immunoSEQ multiplex PCR, lists solely in-frame clones and lacks some. In the table there are over 20,000 clones, roughly 83% of which are singletons. What was sequenced was peripheral blood. The receptors come from a man aged 65 to 79 with acute or convalescent COVID-19.

V is TRBV28 and J is TRBJ1-2; D is undetermined. Germline V gives CDR1 MDHEN, CDR2 SYDVKM. The CDR3 contains 12 residues. Trimming removed 7 bases at V and 2 bases at J, with 8 bases between. CDR3 sequence (DNA): TGTGCCAGCATAGCCTGGAACTATGGCTACACCTTC. Encoded protein: CASIAWNYGYTF.

J is TRBJ1-2 and V is TRBV13, with D possibly matching TRBD1 (6 bases). CDR3 length: 12 residues. Trimming took 5 bases from V and 7 from J, leaving 11 bases between them. Germline lookup yields CDR1 PRHDT and CDR2 FYEKMQ (reference sequence). CDR3 protein: CASSAGTSGYTF. The CDR3, as DNA: TGTGCCAGCAGCGCCGGGACATCTGGCTACACCTTC.

V usage is TRBV5-1 and J usage is TRBJ1-1; D unclear. The CDR3 is made up of 13 amino acids. Germline lookup yields CDR1 SGHRS and CDR2 YFSETQ. Trimming cost V 3 bases and J 1 base, with 7 bases left between them. The CDR3 loop is CASSSSGNTEAFF. The CDR3 coding sequence is TGCGCCAGCAGCTCGTCCGGGAACACTGAAGCTTTCTTT. The full variable domain, its missing parts supplied by reference TRBV5-1 and TRBJ1-1, is KAGVTQTPRYLIKTRGQQVTLSCSPISGHRSVSWYQQTPGQGLQFLFEYFSETQRNKGNFPGRFSGRQFSNSRSEMNVSTLELGDSALYLCASSSSGNTEAFFGQGTRLTVV.

The chain couples TRBV7-2 to TRBJ2-5; possible D gene TRBD1, 7 bases. Germline assignment: CDR1 SGHTA and CDR2 FQGNSA. The CDR3 runs to 14 residues. Between the trimmed V and J ends, which lost 5 bases and 1 base, there was a span of 11 bases. The CDR3 loop is CASSSRGVQETQYF. The CDR3 DNA reads as TGTGCCAGCAGCAGCAGGGGGGTCCAAGAGACCCAGTACTTC.

The chain combines TRBV5-1 with TRBJ1-1; possibly TRBD1 for D (6 bases). The ends were cut back, 0 bases at V and 9 bases at J, with 18 bases in the middle. Germline V gives CDR1 SGHRS, CDR2 YFSETQ. The CDR3 has 15 amino acids. CDR3 in amino acids: CASSLALVGTYKAFF. CDR3 DNA sequence: TGCGCCAGCAGCTTGGCCCTGGTGGGGACATATAAAGCTTTCTTT.

The V gene is TRBV7-8, the J gene TRBJ2-7; D may be TRBD2 (5 bases). V lost 6 bases, J lost 3 bases, and 18 bases lay in between. The germline CDR1 and CDR2 sequences are SGHVS and FQNEAQ. This CDR3 spans 15 amino acids. CDR3 amino acids: CASSRSPGLNYEQYF. The DNA of the CDR3 is TGTGCCAGCAGTCGGAGTCCGGGATTAAACTACGAGCAGTACTTC. The whole variable domain, filled in from reference TRBV7-8 and TRBJ2-7, reads GAGVSQSPRYKVAKRGQDVALRCDPISGHVSLFWYQQALGQGPEFLTYFQNEAQLDKSGLPSDRFFAERPEGSVSTLKIQRTQQEDSAVYLCASSRSPGLNYEQYFGPGTRLTVT.

The chain uses TRBV7-3 and TRBJ2-3; 8 bases fit TRBD2. CDR3 length: 17 residues. The ends lost 1 base at V and 0 bases at J; junction bases unmatched: 6. From germline, CDR1 is SGHTA and CDR2 FQGTGA. CDR3 DNA sequence: TGTGCCAGCAGCTTAAATCCGGCTAGCGGGAGCACAGATACGCAGTATTTT. Its translation is CASSLNPASGSTDTQYF.

This sequence joins TRBV19 and TRBJ2-1, with TRBD2 matching over 10 bases. The trim removed 5 bases at V and 0 bases at J, leaving 4 bases unmatched. This CDR3 is 16 amino acids long. The germline CDR1 and CDR2 sequences are LNHDA and SQIVND (reference sequence). CDR3 coding DNA: TGTGCCAGTAGTTTAGCGGGAGGACGCTCCTACAATGAGCAGTTCTTC. This gives the protein CASSLAGGRSYNEQFF.

The chain carries TRBV28 and TRBJ2-7; weak D call: TRBD2 (5 bases). The V end lost 6 bases, the J end lost 0 bases, and 18 bases lay between the germline ends. CDR3 length: 16 amino acids. CDR1 and CDR2 from the germline V gene are MDHEN and SYDVKM. CDR3 sequence (DNA): TGTGCCAGCAGCCGAGCCAGCGGCGCCAGCTCCTACGAGCAGTACTTC. Translating gives CASSRASGASSYEQYF.

V and J are TRBV10-2 and TRBJ1-6; D uncertain. The length of the CDR3 is 14 residues. The ends were cut back, 10 bases at V and 10 bases at J, with 20 bases in the middle. The germline V gene encodes CDR1 WSHSY and CDR2 SAAADI. CDR3 protein: CATSREPRESPLHF. As DNA, the CDR3 is TGCGCCACCAGCCGAGAACCCCGGGAGTCACCCCTCCACTTT.

This chain connects TRBV2 to TRBJ1-1, with a weak D call TRBD1 (5 bases). Germline V gives CDR1 SNHLY, CDR2 FYNNEI. This CDR3 has 15 amino acids. V dropped 4 bases and J dropped 0 bases, with 12 bases sitting between them. The CDR3 protein is CASSALGGMNTEAFF. DNA of the CDR3: TGTGCCAGCAGTGCCTTGGGGGGGATGAACACTGAAGCTTTCTTT.

The rearrangement links TRBV10-3 to TRBJ2-3, with 9 positions matching TRBD2. This CDR3 comprises 15 residues. V trimming: 0 bases; J trimming: 5 bases; junction bases outside the gene matches: 3. Germline-derived CDR1 and CDR2 are ENHRY and SYGVKD. CDR3 sequence: CAISESPSGEDTQYF. CDR3 bases: TGTGCCATCAGTGAGTCGCCTAGCGGGGAAGATACGCAGTATTTT.

The V call is TRBV5-1, the J call TRBJ1-1, with D possibly TRBD1 on 5 matching bases. The germline CDR1 and CDR2 sequences are SGHRS and YFSETQ. The CDR3 length is 16 residues. Deletions cut 2 bases from V and 0 bases from J, with 14 bases between. In DNA form, the CDR3 reads TGCGCCAGCAGCTTCCGGGACGGACTAATGAACACTGAAGCTTTCTTT. As protein: CASSFRDGLMNTEAFF.

The chain combines TRBV24-1 with TRBJ2-3, with 8 nucleotides matching TRBD2. The trim removed 1 base at V and 3 bases at J, leaving 2 bases unmatched. The CDR3 length is 15 residues. Germline V gene data show CDR1 as KGHDR and CDR2 as SFDVKD. CDR3 loop: CATSDFTGGTDTQYF. In DNA form, the CDR3 reads TGTGCCACCAGTGATTTCACGGGAGGGACAGATACGCAGTATTTT.

J is TRBJ1-5 and V is TRBV7-2; D is ambiguous. The CDR3 runs 16 residues. Per germline, CDR1 SGHTA and CDR2 FQGNSA. V dropped 1 base and J dropped 2 bases, with 12 bases sitting between them. CDR3 DNA: TGTGCCAGCAGCTTAGGAGGGCAGGTGGGCAATCAGCCCCAGCATTTT. Translated, it gives CASSLGGQVGNQPQHF.

The V call is TRBV9, the J call TRBJ1-1, with D perhaps TRBD1 (6 bases). The V gene lost 4 bases and the J gene lost 1 base, with 17 bases spanning the gap. CDR1 is SGDLS and CDR2 is YYNGEE in the germline V gene. The CDR3 has 16 residues. CDR3 nucleotide sequence: TGTGCCAGCAGCCATGGATCTGGGGGCAGGAACACTGAAGCTTTCTTT. It specifies CASSHGSGGRNTEAFF.

V gene TRBV21-1 combines with J gene TRBJ2-7; the tabulated D call, TRBD2, remains unverified against the DNA. TRBV21-1 is a known pseudogene. The CDR3 has 14 residues. The CDR3 loop is CASSPGRGVYEQYF. CDR3 coding DNA: TGTGCCAGCAGTCCGGGGCGGGGGGTCTATGAGCAGTACTTC.

This rearrangement joins TRBV12-3 or TRBV12-4 to TRBJ2-7; 8 nucleotides line up with TRBD2. The ends lost 5 bases at V and 5 bases at J; junction bases unmatched: 2. The CDR3 contains 12 residues. The CDR3 reads CASSRGGDEQYF. CDR3 DNA sequence: TGTGCCAGCAGTCGGGGGGGAGACGAGCAGTACTTC.

This chain uses TRBV3-1 (or the pseudogene TRBV3-2) with TRBJ2-3; D is possibly TRBD2 (5 bases). Germline V gives CDR1 LGHDT, CDR2 YNNKEL (reference sequence). This CDR3 is 14 amino acids long. The V gene lost 1 base and the J gene lost 4 bases, with 9 bases spanning the gap. Here the CDR3 reads CASSQARGSDTQYF. CDR3 DNA sequence: TGTGCCAGCAGCCAAGCCCGAGGGTCAGATACGCAGTATTTT.

The rearrangement links TRBV28 to TRBJ2-7; D may be TRBD1 (6 bases). The CDR3 is 16 amino acids. The V end was cut by 3 bases, the J end by 5 bases, with 20 bases between. Germline values: CDR1 MDHEN, CDR2 SYDVKM. For the CDR3, the DNA is TGTGCCAGCAGTTTCCCGCCCCAGGGGAGTGGCCACGAGCAGTACTTC. This encodes CASSFPPQGSGHEQYF.

The chain uses TRBV11-2 and TRBJ1-1; D may be TRBD1 (5 bases). Between the trimmed V and J ends, which lost 1 base and 4 bases, there was a span of 13 bases. The germline V gene encodes CDR1 SGHAT and CDR2 FQNNGV. The CDR3 is 15 residues long. The CDR3 DNA is TGTGCCAGCAGCTTAGTGGGGGGTGGAAGCACTGAAGCTTTCTTT. This translates into CASSLVGGGSTEAFF. The complete variable domain, with remaining parts taken from reference TRBV11-2 and TRBJ1-1, reads EAGVAQSPRYKIIEKRQSVAFWCNPISGHATLYWYQQILGQGPKLLIQFQNNGVVDDSQLPKDRFSAERLKGVDSTLKIQPAKLEDSAVYLCASSLVGGGSTEAFFGQGTRLTVV.

The chain recombines TRBV27 with TRBJ1-5; 7 bases map to TRBD1. Looked up from germline, CDR1 is MNHEY and CDR2 is SMNVEV (reference sequence). The length of the CDR3 is 15 residues. V was clipped by 4 bases and J by 3 bases; unmatched bases: 6. Written as DNA, the CDR3 is TGTGCCAGCAGTTCTTACGGGACAGTCAATCAGCCCCAGCATTTT. As protein: CASSSYGTVNQPQHF.

The V call is TRBV7-8, the J call TRBJ1-5, with TRBD1 as a possible D gene (5 bases). CDR3 length: 14 amino acids. Trimming removed 5 bases at V and 4 bases at J, with 12 bases between. Germline-derived CDR1 and CDR2 are SGHVS and FQNEAQ. The CDR3 protein is CASSPGGRNQPQHF. The CDR3 coding sequence is TGTGCCAGCAGCCCCGGGGGAAGGAATCAGCCCCAGCATTTT.

This clone appeared once. V usage is TRBV4-3 and J usage is TRBJ1-1, with D unresolved. CDR1 and CDR2 (germline): LGHNA, YSLEER. This CDR3 has 13 residues. V lost 0 bases to trimming and J lost 6 bases, with 8 bases between them. For the CDR3, the DNA is TGCGCCAGCAGCCAAGATGTGGAGCCTGAAGCTTTCTTT. This translates into CASSQDVEPEAFF.

The chain uses TRBV30 and TRBJ1-5; D is ambiguous. Germline V CDR1 and CDR2: GTSNPN, SVGIG (reference sequence). CDR3 length: 14 amino acids. Trimming left V 0 bases short and J 3 bases short, with 9 bases between. The CDR3, as DNA: TGTGCCTGGAGTGTGGACGGGAACAATCAGCCCCAGCATTTT. It yields the protein CAWSVDGNNQPQHF. The full variable domain, its missing parts supplied by reference TRBV30 and TRBJ1-5, is SQTIHQWPATLVQPVGSPLSLECTVEGTSNPNLYWYRQAAGRGLQLLFYSVGIGQISSEVPQNLSASRPQDRQFILSSKKLLLSDSGFYLCAWSVDGNNQPQHFGDGTRLSIL.

The rearrangement joins TRBV30 to TRBJ1-4; D is perhaps TRBD1 (5 bases). From germline, CDR1 is GTSNPN and CDR2 SVGIG (reference sequence). The CDR3 runs to 13 residues. V was cut by 2 bases and J by 6 bases, with 10 bases left in between. The CDR3 spells CAWSSRADEKLFF. The CDR3 bases are TGTGCCTGGAGTAGCAGGGCCGATGAAAAACTGTTTTTT. Complete variable domain (other parts from reference TRBV30 and TRBJ1-4): SQTIHQWPATLVQPVGSPLSLECTVEGTSNPNLYWYRQAAGRGLQLLFYSVGIGQISSEVPQNLSASRPQDRQFILSSKKLLLSDSGFYLCAWSSRADEKLFFGSGTQLSVL.

The V gene is TRBV14, the J gene TRBJ2-7; the D gene is possibly TRBD2 (6 bases). The V gene's germline CDR1 is SGHDN and CDR2 FVKESK. V gave up 3 bases and J gave up 6 bases, with 18 bases separating them. This CDR3 contains 15 residues. CDR3 DNA: TGTGCCAGCAGCCAGATACGCGGAGGGCCCTCCGAGCAGTACTTC. It is translated as CASSQIRGGPSEQYF. The full variable domain, completed using reference TRBV14 and TRBJ2-7, is EAGVTQFPSHSVIEKGQTVTLRCDPISGHDNLYWYRRVMGKEIKFLLHFVKESKQDESGMPNNRFLAERTGGTYSTLKVQPAELEDSGVYFCASSQIRGGPSEQYFGPGTRLTVT.

The table lists this clone with a count of one. The chain couples TRBV5-1 to TRBJ1-2; the match to TRBD1 covers 10 bases. With V trimmed by 0 bases and J by 4 bases, 6 bases remained unmatched. The germline V gene has CDR1 SGHRS and CDR2 YFSETQ. This CDR3 is 16 amino acids long. The DNA for the CDR3 is TGCGCCAGCAGCTTGGAAGGGGGACAGGGGCTCTATGGCTACACCTTC. Protein product: CASSLEGGQGLYGYTF.

This chain uses TRBV6-5 with TRBJ1-5; TRBD1 is a possible D gene (6 bases). The V gene lost 4 bases and the J gene lost 6 bases, with 13 bases spanning the gap. CDR3 length: 14 residues. The V gene's germline CDR1 is MNHEY and CDR2 SVGAGI. The CDR3 here is CASSSGLGGQPQHF. The CDR3 DNA follows: TGTGCCAGCAGTTCGGGCCTAGGGGGTCAGCCCCAGCATTTT.